This passage covers 4 T cell receptor beta chains from one sample sequenced in a study of spatial heterogeneity in lung cancer. Time point here: sample taken at primary tumor resection. Sequencing was performed on whole RNA extracted from tumor and nontumor lung tissue, or from frozen PBMC, and the material was left unsorted. TCRdb used MiXCR to reprocess the 5' RACE reads, holding one entry per CDR3 protein. The sample carries 82,000 or so distinct CDR3 sequences, 10% to 15% recorded once. The specimen comprised PBMCs, sampled at surgery. Receptors were obtained from a male donor with early-stage non-small cell lung cancer.

V usage is TRBV20-1 and J usage is TRBJ1-5, with no clear D. Trimming removed 7 bases from V and 2 bases from J, with 15 bases in between. The CDR3 consists of 14 residues. Germline loops: CDR1 DFQATT, CDR2 SNEGSKA (reference sequence). The CDR3 bases are TGCAGTGTCAATCCGGTGAGGGGCAATCAGCCCCAGCATTTT. Residues: CSVNPVRGNQPQHF.

CDR3 sequence reads: CASSLEVAGMNTGELFF. The CDR3 nucleotides are TGTGCCAGCAGCTTAGAGGTAGCGGGGATGAACACCGGGGAGCTGTTTTTT. V usage is TRBV11-3 and J usage is TRBJ2-2, with TRBD2 identical over 8 bases. Looked up from germline, CDR1 is SGHNT and CDR2 is YENEEA. The CDR3 runs 17 residues. Trimming cost V 0 bases and J 1 base; bases outside gene matches: 4.

This clonotype was counted many times. This rearrangement joins TRBV12-5 to TRBJ1-1, with 8 bases aligning to TRBD1. The CDR3 has 13 residues. Looked up from germline, CDR1 is LGHNT and CDR2 is FRNRAP. Unmatched junction bases numbered 6, after V lost 5 bases and J lost 7 bases. CDR3 in amino acids: CASGPSDRVEAFF. In nucleotides, the CDR3 is TGTGCTAGTGGTCCGTCGGACAGGGTTGAAGCTTTCTTT.

This clonotype was seen a handful of times. J is TRBJ2-7 and V is TRBV9; 8 bases agree with TRBD1. CDR1 is SGDLS, CDR2 YYNGEE, per germline. This CDR3 region has 15 residues. With V trimmed by 3 bases and J by 0 bases, 5 bases remained unmatched. This CDR3 is CASSGGDRFSYEQYF. The CDR3 DNA reads TGTGCCAGCAGCGGAGGGGACAGGTTCTCCTACGAGCAGTACTTC.